The 25 T cell receptor beta chains listed next were all sequenced from one sample in a study of blood T cell repertoires in COVID-19. The data were produced by immunoSEQ multiplex PCR, yet TCRdb's version contains in-frame clones alone and is incomplete. The top ten hold roughly 0.6% of the sample, which has about 190,000 clones, almost 90% seen once. Sequenced input: peripheral blood. The receptors here all came from a man in his fifties with acute or convalescent COVID-19.

The chain recombines TRBV4-2 with TRBJ1-1; D is unclear. Per the germline V gene, CDR1 is LGHNA and CDR2 is YNFKEQ. V lost 1 base to trimming and J lost 0 bases, with 6 bases between them. This CDR3 comprises 14 residues. The CDR3, as DNA: TGTGCCAGCAGCCAAGTAGAGTTGAACACTGAAGCTTTCTTT. Translated: CASSQVELNTEAFF.

The chain couples TRBV2 to TRBJ1-5; 7 nucleotides line up with TRBD1. Trimming took 6 bases from V and 2 from J; bases not matched to a gene: 7. The CDR3 totals 15 residues. Germline V CDR1 and CDR2: SNHLY, FYNNEI. The CDR3 spells CASSATGIGNQPQHF. The CDR3 DNA is TGTGCCAGCAGCGCGACAGGGATCGGCAATCAGCCCCAGCATTTT.

V usage is TRBV5-6 and J usage is TRBJ2-1; D is possibly TRBD2 (6 bases). The CDR3 is 14 amino acids. Germline CDR1 and CDR2: SGHDT and YYEEEE. Between the trimmed V and J ends, which lost 4 bases and 1 base, there was a span of 9 bases. The CDR3 protein is CASSRRESYNEQFF. The DNA for the CDR3 is TGTGCCAGCAGCAGGCGGGAATCCTACAATGAGCAGTTCTTC.

The V and J genes are TRBV5-1 and TRBJ1-5; D gene ambiguous. The CDR3 totals 15 residues. The germline V gene encodes CDR1 SGHRS and CDR2 YFSETQ. V lost 4 bases, J lost 3 bases, and 14 bases lay in between. CDR3 loop: CASSPGGLDNQPQHF. In DNA, the CDR3 is TGCGCCAGCAGCCCCGGCGGGCTGGACAATCAGCCCCAGCATTTT.

The V and J genes are TRBV28 and TRBJ1-2; D possibly corresponds to TRBD1 (6 bases). The CDR3 runs 12 residues. Germline V gene sequence: CDR1 MDHEN, CDR2 SYDVKM. V was pared by 2 bases and J by 10 bases, with 11 bases between. In nucleotides, the CDR3 is TGTGCCAGCAGTTTACCAGGGGTGTTCTACACCTTC. This codes for CASSLPGVFYTF.

The chain recombines TRBV19 with TRBJ2-7; D gene uncertain. This CDR3 comprises 13 residues. V lost 6 bases and J lost 4, with 13 bases in between. Germline V lookup: CDR1 LNHDA, CDR2 SQIVND (reference sequence). The DNA for the CDR3 is TGTGCCAGTAGGGGCAGACGAGATTACGAGCAGTACTTC. This translates into CASRGRRDYEQYF.

CDR3 bases: TGTGCCATCCATGACACAGGGGACAACACCGGGGAGCTGTTTTTT. Its protein product is CAIHDTGDNTGELFF. V gene TRBV10-3 combines with J gene TRBJ2-2, with 7 bases fitting TRBD1. CDR1 is ENHRY, CDR2 SYGVKD, per germline. The CDR3 consists of 15 residues. The trim removed 8 bases at V and 2 bases at J, leaving 8 bases unmatched.

The chain carries TRBV4-1 and TRBJ1-3, with TRBD1 as a possible D gene (5 bases). The CDR3 extends over 16 amino acids. CDR1 and CDR2 from the germline V gene are MGHRA and YSYEKL. V dropped 0 bases and J dropped 0 bases, with 9 bases sitting between them. The CDR3 here is CASSQDRTGSGNTIYF. The CDR3 DNA follows: TGCGCCAGCAGCCAAGATAGAACAGGCTCTGGAAACACCATATATTTT.

The chain employs TRBV28 and TRBJ1-2; D gene uncertain. The V and J ends lost 6 bases and 8 bases respectively, with 13 bases between them. Germline V gives CDR1 MDHEN, CDR2 SYDVKM. The CDR3 length is 12 residues. CDR3 residues: CASSEDKLGYTF. CDR3 DNA sequence: TGTGCCAGCAGCGAAGACAAGTTGGGCTACACCTTC.

The chain employs TRBV28 and TRBJ2-7; D possibly corresponds to TRBD1 (5 bases). V was trimmed by 5 bases and J by 2 bases, leaving 16 bases between them. This CDR3 contains 15 residues. CDR1 is MDHEN and CDR2 is SYDVKM in the germline V gene. CDR3 nucleotides: TGTGCCAGCAGTGAACTGGGGCTCTCCCCCTACGAGCAGTACGTC. Translated: CASSELGLSPYEQYV.

There are a few counts of this clone. The chain combines TRBV18 with TRBJ2-3; D possibly corresponds to TRBD2 (6 bases). Between the trimmed V and J ends, which lost 2 bases and 2 bases, there was a span of 11 bases. The CDR3 spans 15 residues. Germline CDR1 reads KGHSH; CDR2 reads LQKENI. CDR3 protein: CASSPFPGDTDTQYF. For the CDR3, the DNA is TGTGCCAGCTCACCATTCCCGGGGGACACAGATACGCAGTATTTT.

This sequence joins TRBV6-1 and TRBJ2-3; D remains ambiguous. Trimming left V 2 bases short and J 2 bases short, with 14 bases between. Germline V gene lookup returns CDR1 MNHNS and CDR2 SASEGT. The CDR3 loop spans 16 amino acids. This chain's CDR3 is CASSESVRQATDTQYF. CDR3 nucleotides: TGTGCCAGCAGTGAATCGGTGCGCCAGGCCACAGATACGCAGTATTTT.

The V gene is TRBV7-6, the J gene TRBJ1-3; D gene uncertain. This CDR3 region has 15 residues. The ends were cut back, 1 base at V and 8 bases at J, with 15 bases in the middle. The germline V gene has CDR1 SGHVS and CDR2 FNYEAQ. Here the CDR3 reads CASSLVRAPEDTIYF. The CDR3 DNA sequence: TGTGCCAGCAGCTTAGTACGGGCACCGGAGGACACCATATATTTT.

The CDR3 spells CASSQSTGTEQYV. The CDR3 nucleotides are TGCGCCAGCAGTCAATCGACAGGGACCGAGCAGTACGTC. This chain uses TRBV23-1 with TRBJ2-7; TRBD1 aligns across 7 bases. TRBV23-1 is known as an ORF, though its function is uncertain. The CDR3 totals 13 residues. The trim removed 0 bases at V and 6 bases at J, leaving 2 bases unmatched.

The chain combines TRBV7-9 with TRBJ1-2; 7 bases line up with TRBD1. The V and J ends lost 3 bases and 2 bases, in that order; junction bases with no gene match: 6. The V gene's germline CDR1 is SEHNR and CDR2 FQNEAQ (reference sequence). The CDR3 consists of 15 residues. CDR3 DNA sequence: TGTGCCAGCAGCTTTAACTGGGGACAGAACTATGGCTACACCTTC. Amino acid sequence: CASSFNWGQNYGYTF.

The chain joins TRBV7-8 to TRBJ1-1, with 8 bases that match TRBD1. CDR1 and CDR2 (germline): SGHVS, FQNEAQ. This CDR3 comprises 18 residues. V lost 5 bases, J lost 0 bases, and 14 bases stayed unmatched. The CDR3 spells CASSPLPWTGIMNTEAFF. The CDR3 DNA follows: TGTGCCAGCAGCCCATTACCTTGGACAGGGATCATGAACACTGAAGCTTTCTTT. The full variable domain, in which reference TRBV7-8 and TRBJ1-1 provide the parts outside the CDR3, is GAGVSQSPRYKVAKRGQDVALRCDPISGHVSLFWYQQALGQGPEFLTYFQNEAQLDKSGLPSDRFFAERPEGSVSTLKIQRTQQEDSAVYLCASSPLPWTGIMNTEAFFGQGTRLTVV.

This clone was counted between two and nine times. V usage is TRBV7-9 and J usage is TRBJ2-7; TRBD1 aligns across 7 bases. The CDR3 sequence is 13 residues long. V lost 6 bases to trimming and J lost 3 bases; unmatched junction nucleotides: 5. The germline V gene has CDR1 SEHNR and CDR2 FQNEAQ (reference sequence). CDR3 amino acids: CASSSGTDYEQYV. Written as DNA, the CDR3 is TGTGCCAGCAGTTCCGGGACAGACTACGAGCAGTACGTC.

The V and J genes are TRBV2 and TRBJ1-5; 7 nucleotides line up with TRBD1. The CDR3 is made up of 14 amino acids. Germline CDR1 is SNHLY and CDR2 is FYNNEI. The junction had 9 bases not matched to a gene; V was cut back by 7 bases and J by 6 bases. As DNA, the CDR3 is TGTGCCAGCAATTTACAGGGGATGGGTCAGCCCCAGCATTTT. It encodes CASNLQGMGQPQHF.

The chain couples TRBV5-1 to TRBJ2-1; possible D gene TRBD1, 5 bases. Trimming removed 1 base at V and 4 bases at J, with 15 bases between. CDR1 is SGHRS, CDR2 YFSETQ, per germline. CDR3 length: 16 residues. As DNA, the CDR3 is TGCGCCAGCAGCTTGTTTGCAGGGATACCGTACAATGAGCAGTTCTTC. It translates to CASSLFAGIPYNEQFF.

The V and J genes are TRBV7-2 and TRBJ1-4, with D uncertain. With 3 bases removed from V and 7 bases from J, the gap between germline ends came to 15 bases. Germline V lookup: CDR1 SGHTA, CDR2 FQGNSA. This CDR3 has 15 residues. This chain's CDR3 is CASSFYVKGGEKLFF. As DNA, the CDR3 is TGTGCCAGCAGCTTTTACGTCAAAGGCGGTGAAAAACTGTTTTTT.

The genes are TRBV10-2 and TRBJ2-1; 9 bases agree with TRBD1. V gave up 7 bases and J gave up 8 bases; unmatched junction bases: 0. The CDR3 runs to 11 residues. The V gene's germline CDR1 is WSHSY and CDR2 SAAADI. The CDR3 nucleotides are TGCGCCAGCAACAGGGGGCATGAGCAGTTCTTC. It specifies CASNRGHEQFF.

This clone was picked up one time. The chain combines TRBV27 with TRBJ2-3; 8 nucleotides match TRBD2. In germline, CDR1 is MNHEY, CDR2 SMNVEV (reference sequence). The CDR3 loop spans 15 amino acids. Trimming removed 4 bases from V and 10 bases from J; junction bases left unmatched: 13. CDR3 in amino acids: CASSSGGAQSFAQYF. In DNA form, the CDR3 reads TGTGCCAGCAGTTCGGGGGGGGCACAGTCATTCGCGCAGTATTTT.

The genes are TRBV9 and TRBJ2-2, with TRBD2 identical over 12 bases. Germline trimming cut 2 bases from V and 2 bases from J; bases unmatched to any gene: 10. The germline V gene has CDR1 SGDLS and CDR2 YYNGEE. This CDR3 has 19 residues. CDR3 sequence: CASSVHGGLAGPNTGELFF. The CDR3 DNA is TGTGCCAGCAGCGTTCACGGAGGACTAGCGGGACCTAACACCGGGGAGCTGTTTTTT.

The gene calls are TRBV7-7 and TRBJ2-2, with TRBD1 as a possible D gene (7 bases). This CDR3 is built from 15 residues. Germline values: CDR1 SSHAT, CDR2 FNYEAQ (reference sequence). Between the trimmed V and J ends, which lost 5 bases and 5 bases, there was a span of 15 bases. CDR3 region: CASSPSTGRTGELFF. The CDR3 DNA reads as TGTGCCAGCAGCCCCTCGACAGGGAGGACCGGGGAGCTGTTTTTT.

This chain uses TRBV7-9 with TRBJ2-2; D is uncertain. V shed 5 bases and J shed 7 bases, with 5 bases lying between them. Germline loops: CDR1 SEHNR, CDR2 FQNEAQ (reference sequence). CDR3 length: 11 residues. The CDR3 is CASSLFGELFF. The CDR3 DNA sequence: TGTGCCAGCAGCCTCTTCGGGGAGCTGTTTTTT.